This TCR beta chain was sequenced during a study of blood T cell repertoires in COVID-19. Trimming left V 5 bases short and J 5 bases short, with 7 bases between. The CDR3 runs 11 residues. Germline CDR1 and CDR2: KGHSH and LQKENI. TCRdb's copy holds only in-frame clones and misses some; the assay was immunoSEQ multiplex PCR. The data show roughly 82,000 clones, around 83% seen once. This TCR came from a woman aged 60-70 years with acute or convalescent COVID-19. The chain combines TRBV18 with TRBJ2-7; D gene ambiguous. The sample taken for sequencing was peripheral blood. The CDR3 DNA follows: TGTGCCAGCTCATCAGATAACGAGCAGTACTTC. Its translation: CASSSDNEQYF.